The source of this T cell receptor (beta chain) is a study of cytomegalovirus exposure and HLA in healthy donors. Notes on the study in general: Reports credit the classifier with highly specific, highly sensitive diagnosis of cytomegalovirus status. TRBV6-2, TRBV6-3 and some other V segments were unresolvable in 87-base-pair reads.

About this clone: Its antigen remains unknown.

PCR used 60 Vbeta primers and 13 Jbeta primers. Original data processing: Roughly 73 million unique TCR beta chains, approximately 11 million of them shared, were counted by a later analysis. Sequencing used immunoSEQ multiplex PCR; TCRdb keeps in-frame clones, though not all of them. V and J calls and clone size are as listed in that table; D and trimming were resolved from the DNA. The profile covers some 84,000 clones, with 55% to 65% appearing a single time and about 15% taken by the ten largest. Germline-derived CDR1 and CDR2 are SQVTM and ANQGSEA. The trim removed 8 bases at V and 7 bases at J, leaving 17 bases unmatched. The CDR3 spans 16 residues.

The chain links TRBV29-1 to TRBJ2-3, with TRBD2 matching 11 bases. The receptor's source is a woman aged 40 to 49 in good health and CMV-seropositive. Sequencing was done on a sample of PBMCs. In DNA, the CDR3 is TGCAGCCCTGAAGGATGGCTAGCGGGAGGAATAAATACGCAGTATTTT. Its protein product is CSPEGWLAGGINTQYF.